This T cell receptor (beta chain) was sequenced during a study of blood T cell repertoires in COVID-19. From germline, CDR1 is SEHNR and CDR2 FQNEAQ (reference sequence). This CDR3 is 16 amino acids long. V shed 6 bases and J 5 bases; nucleotides not matched to a gene: 8. This clone was found once. Per the authors' pipeline: Reference gene primer amplification gave nucleated cell count estimates. Clones were read by immunoSEQ multiplex PCR, and TCRdb kept only the in-frame ones, dropping some. Clone size and the V and J calls come from that table; the DNA yielded D and trimming. Among roughly 100,000 clones listed, 80% to 90% were seen once.

This clonotype was obtained from a middle-aged man with active or convalescent COVID-19. V usage is TRBV7-9 and J usage is TRBJ1-6; TRBD1 agrees at 9 bases. Sequences were obtained from peripheral blood. The CDR3 region is CASRWTGANNNSPLHF. In DNA form, the CDR3 reads TGTGCCAGCAGATGGACAGGGGCTAACAATAATTCACCCCTCCACTTT.